The 3 T cell receptor beta chains reported below all come from one sample, sequenced in a study of cytomegalovirus exposure and HLA in healthy donors. In the PCR, 60 Vbeta and 13 Jbeta primers were used. Data came from immunoSEQ multiplex PCR; TCRdb stores just in-frame clones and leaves some out. The sample consists of about 130,000 clones, around 9.7% of them appearing once. Sequenced sample: PBMCs. Receptor source: a man aged 50-60 years in good health and CMV-seronegative.

This chain connects TRBV30 to TRBJ1-6, with TRBD1 matching over 9 bases. V lost 4 bases and J lost 6; bases outside the gene matches: 4. The CDR3 runs 14 residues. Germline V gives CDR1 GTSNPN, CDR2 SVGIG (reference sequence). Written as DNA, the CDR3 is TGTGCCTGGAATCGGGACAGGGCTAATTCACCCCTCCACTTT. This codes for CAWNRDRANSPLHF.

The rearrangement joins TRBV5-1 to TRBJ1-1; a weak D match, TRBD1 (5 bases). In germline, CDR1 is SGHRS, CDR2 YFSETQ. V lost 1 base and J 1 base, leaving 14 bases between the germline ends. CDR3 size: 16 residues. The chain's CDR3 is CASSLYGHRGNTEAFF. In DNA, the CDR3 is TGCGCCAGCAGCTTGTATGGGCATAGGGGGAACACTGAAGCTTTCTTT.

In its sample, this clone was seen a few times. This chain connects TRBV10-3 to TRBJ1-5; 9 positions match TRBD1. V shed 2 bases and J 7 bases; nucleotides not matched to a gene: 6. CDR1 and CDR2 (germline): ENHRY, SYGVKD. There are 15 residues in the CDR3. CDR3 nucleotides: TGTGCCATCAGTGAGGGTACAGGGGGCGGCCAGCCCCAGCATTTT. Translation gives CAISEGTGGGQPQHF.